Shown below are 30 T cell receptor beta chains from a single sample sequenced in a study of cytomegalovirus exposure and HLA in healthy donors. 60 Vbeta and 13 Jbeta primers were used in PCR. Sequencing used immunoSEQ multiplex PCR; TCRdb keeps in-frame clones, though not all of them. The sample shows about 150,000 clones, roughly 70% of them seen only once. Sequenced sample: PBMCs. Receptors originate from a man aged 30-40 years in good health and CMV-seronegative.

This clone has only one observation. V is TRBV6-1 and J is TRBJ1-1; TRBD1 might be the D (6 bases). This CDR3 contains 13 residues. Germline CDR1 reads MNHNS; CDR2 reads SASEGT. V was clipped by 4 bases and J by 3 bases, with 9 bases between them. CDR3 coding DNA: TGTGCCAGCAGTGTAGCAGGGGACACTGAAGCTTTCTTT. Translating gives CASSVAGDTEAFF.

The chain recombines TRBV4-3 with TRBJ2-2; possibly TRBD1 for D (5 bases). Germline V gene data show CDR1 as LGHNA and CDR2 as YSLEER. This CDR3 contains 18 residues. V dropped 1 base and J dropped 0 bases, with 15 bases sitting between them. The CDR3 nucleotides read TGCGCCAGCAGCCAAGCGTTTTGGACAACTACGAACACCGGGGAGCTGTTTTTT. This gives the protein CASSQAFWTTTNTGELFF.

The chain employs TRBV11-3 and TRBJ2-7, with D maybe TRBD1 (6 bases). Germline CDR1 SGHNT, CDR2 YENEEA. This CDR3 contains 13 residues. Trimming stripped 5 bases from V and 3 bases from J, with 11 bases between. The chain's CDR3 is CASSTNRDYEQYF. For the CDR3, the DNA is TGTGCCAGCAGCACGAACAGGGACTACGAGCAGTACTTC.

The J gene is TRBJ2-7, the V gene TRBV9; 7 bases are shared with TRBD1. From germline, CDR1 is SGDLS and CDR2 YYNGEE. After removal of 4 bases from V and 6 bases from J, the junction contained 19 bases not matched to a gene. The CDR3 length is 17 residues. CDR3 DNA sequence: TGTGCCAGCAGCCCAGGAGGACAGGCGGTATTATCGGGCGAGCAGTACTTC. This translates into CASSPGGQAVLSGEQYF.

The V gene is TRBV5-1, the J gene TRBJ2-1; 8 bases line up with TRBD1. The CDR3 consists of 16 residues. V gave up 3 bases and J gave up 7 bases; unmatched junction bases: 12. CDR1 SGHRS and CDR2 YFSETQ come from the germline V gene. The CDR3 DNA sequence: TGCGCCAGCAGCTACCCTAACGGACAGGGAGCGAATGAGCAGTTCTTC. Protein: CASSYPNGQGANEQFF.

In DNA, the CDR3 is TGCGCCAGCAGCCAAGATCTGGAAGCGGGGGGCTACACCTTC. This encodes CASSQDLEAGGYTF. V and J are TRBV4-3 and TRBJ1-2; no reliable D call. Per germline, CDR1 LGHNA and CDR2 YSLEER. CDR3 size: 14 residues. Trimming took 0 bases from V and 8 from J, leaving 13 bases between them.

The chain is built from TRBV7-8 and TRBJ2-5; a possible D gene is TRBD1 (6 bases). CDR1 SGHVS and CDR2 FQNEAQ come from the germline V gene. V was shortened by 6 bases and J by 0 bases, with 14 bases between the two germline ends. The length of the CDR3 is 15 residues. CDR3 in amino acids: CASSYARDNQETQYF. CDR3 in DNA: TGTGCCAGCAGTTACGCCCGGGACAACCAAGAGACCCAGTACTTC.

In its sample, this clone was seen a few times. CDR3 sequence: CASSLGQSLIPEAFF. In DNA form, the CDR3 reads TGTGCCAGCAGCCTAGGACAGTCGCTTATCCCTGAAGCTTTCTTT. The V and J genes are TRBV5-6 and TRBJ1-1, with D possibly TRBD1 on 6 matching bases. The V and J ends lost 4 bases and 6 bases respectively, with 19 bases between them. Germline lookup yields CDR1 SGHDT and CDR2 YYEEEE. The length of the CDR3 is 15 residues.

This chain uses TRBV9 with TRBJ2-7; 10 bases map to TRBD1. Trimming removed 4 bases from V and 2 bases from J; junction bases left unmatched: 6. The germline CDR1 and CDR2 sequences are SGDLS and YYNGEE. The CDR3 sequence is 15 residues long. The CDR3 nucleotides read TGTGCCAGCAGCCTGGGACAGGGGAAAGCCTACGAGCAGTACTTC. This sequence encodes CASSLGQGKAYEQYF.

The chain uses TRBV5-1 and TRBJ2-2; no definite D call. Looked up from germline, CDR1 is SGHRS and CDR2 is YFSETQ. The CDR3 spans 14 residues. Trimming removed 1 base at V and 3 bases at J, with 7 bases between. The CDR3 coding sequence is TGCGCCAGCAGCTTGAATCCAGACACCGGGGAGCTGTTTTTT. This translates into CASSLNPDTGELFF.

V usage is TRBV7-2 and J usage is TRBJ2-5, with D possibly being TRBD2 (6 bases). CDR3 length: 14 residues. V lost 5 bases and J 4 bases, leaving 14 bases between the germline ends. CDR1 is SGHTA and CDR2 is FQGNSA in the germline V gene. The CDR3 DNA reads TGTGCCAGCAGCGCACCGGGGGTGGGAGAGACCCAGTACTTC. It translates to CASSAPGVGETQYF.

This CDR3 reads CASSLMAGVERDLAKNIQYF. CDR3 sequence (DNA): TGTGCCAGCAGCTTAATGGCGGGGGTCGAAAGGGACTTAGCCAAAAACATTCAGTACTTC. The chain couples TRBV13 to TRBJ2-4; 7 positions match TRBD2. Germline V lookup: CDR1 PRHDT, CDR2 FYEKMQ (reference sequence). Trimming cost V 2 bases and J 0 bases; bases outside gene matches: 16. This CDR3 is built from 20 residues.

The V call is TRBV9, the J call TRBJ2-2, with D unclear. Germline values: CDR1 SGDLS, CDR2 YYNGEE. The CDR3 totals 13 residues. Trimming pared 4 bases from V and 6 bases from J, leaving 10 bases between. The CDR3 protein is CASSPHRAGELFF. The CDR3 nucleotides are TGTGCCAGCAGCCCACACCGGGCCGGGGAGCTGTTTTTT.

The chain carries TRBV18 and TRBJ2-2; a possible D gene is TRBD2 (5 bases). CDR1 KGHSH and CDR2 LQKENI come from the germline V gene. Trimming stripped 2 bases from V and 2 bases from J, with 12 bases between. This CDR3 is 16 amino acids long. The CDR3: CASSPRAAANTGELFF. CDR3 coding DNA: TGTGCCAGCTCACCAAGAGCGGCAGCTAACACCGGGGAGCTGTTTTTT.

The rearrangement uses TRBV21-1 and TRBJ2-2; TRBD2 is taken as the D call from the table, unchecked against the DNA. TRBV21-1 is deemed a pseudogene. This CDR3 comprises 14 residues. The CDR3 sequence: CAVREGLTAGELFF. CDR3 sequence (DNA): TGTGCCGTGAGGGAGGGTTTGACGGCCGGGGAGCTGTTTTTT.

Only one count was recorded for this clone. The chain employs TRBV5-4 and TRBJ1-1, with D tentatively TRBD1 (6 bases). This CDR3 is 13 amino acids long. Germline V CDR1 and CDR2: SGHNT, YYREEE (reference sequence). Trimming removed 4 bases from V and 3 bases from J, with 10 bases in between. The CDR3 loop is CASSETGYTEAFF. The DNA of the CDR3 is TGTGCCAGCAGCGAGACAGGATACACTGAAGCTTTCTTT.

This chain connects TRBV11-1 to TRBJ1-1, with no clear D. V lost 3 bases, J lost 8 bases, and 7 bases lay in between. This CDR3 comprises 11 residues. The germline V gene has CDR1 SGHAT and CDR2 FQDESV (reference sequence). The CDR3 is CASSFGEEAFF. The CDR3 nucleotides are TGTGCCAGCAGCTTTGGGGAGGAAGCTTTCTTT. Looking up the rest from reference TRBV11-1 and TRBJ1-1 gives the full variable domain: EAEVAQSPRYKITEKSQAVAFWCDPISGHATLYWYRQILGQGPELLVQFQDESVVDDSQLPKDRFSAERLKGVDSTLKIQPAELGDSAMYLCASSFGEEAFFGQGTRLTVV.

In DNA form, the CDR3 reads TGTGCCAGCAGTGACTTGACAGGGCAGTACTTC. Translation: CASSDLTGQYF. The chain carries TRBV2 and TRBJ2-4, with 7 bases that match TRBD1. V dropped 3 bases and J dropped 13; count of bases not matched to a gene: 3. This CDR3 is built from 11 residues. Per germline, CDR1 SNHLY and CDR2 FYNNEI.

This clone has only one observation. The chain has TRBV18 and TRBJ2-2; D not certain. CDR1 and CDR2 (germline): KGHSH, LQKENI. The CDR3 is 16 residues long. V was cut by 0 bases and J by 1 base, with 9 bases left in between. CDR3: CASSPPNSQNTGELFF. The DNA of the CDR3 is TGTGCCAGCTCACCACCTAACAGCCAGAACACCGGGGAGCTGTTTTTT.

CDR3 sequence: CASSVGDSTNYGYTF. The CDR3 nucleotides read TGTGCCAGCAGCGTAGGCGACAGTACTAACTATGGCTACACCTTC. The gene calls are TRBV9 and TRBJ1-2, with D perhaps TRBD1 (5 bases). This CDR3 contains 15 residues. V lost 0 bases and J lost 0, with 9 bases in between. Looked up from germline, CDR1 is SGDLS and CDR2 is YYNGEE.

The CDR3 DNA is TGTGCCAGCAGCCAAGATCTGGGCAGGCGGGAAGAGACCCAGTACTTC. It yields the protein CASSQDLGRREETQYF. The gene calls are TRBV14 and TRBJ2-5; D possibly corresponds to TRBD2 (5 bases). This CDR3 is 16 amino acids long. Germline values: CDR1 SGHDN, CDR2 FVKESK. V was pared by 0 bases and J by 3 bases, with 14 bases between. Full variable domain (remainder filled in from reference TRBV14 and TRBJ2-5): EAGVTQFPSHSVIEKGQTVTLRCDPISGHDNLYWYRRVMGKEIKFLLHFVKESKQDESGMPNNRFLAERTGGTYSTLKVQPAELEDSGVYFCASSQDLGRREETQYFGPGTRLLVL.

The chain has TRBV6-5 and TRBJ1-1, with D tentatively TRBD1 (6 bases). Germline assignment: CDR1 MNHEY and CDR2 SVGAGI. V lost 6 bases to trimming and J lost 11 bases, with 13 bases between them. The length of the CDR3 is 11 residues. This CDR3 is CASRTQGYAFF. The CDR3 region has the DNA TGTGCCAGCAGGACACAGGGTTATGCTTTCTTT.

The chain carries TRBV11-2 and TRBJ2-2; 12 positions agree with TRBD2. The V gene's germline CDR1 is SGHAT and CDR2 FQNNGV. Trimming cost V 1 base and J 4 bases; bases outside gene matches: 4. The length of the CDR3 is 17 residues. Written as DNA, the CDR3 is TGTGCCAGCAGCTTAGGAGGACTAGCGGGGCTCACCGGGGAGCTGTTTTTT. Its protein is CASSLGGLAGLTGELFF.

The chain employs TRBV5-8 and TRBJ2-7; D may be TRBD2 (6 bases). Germline V gene data show CDR1 as SGHTS and CDR2 as YDEGEE. V shed 0 bases and J shed 7 bases, with 17 bases lying between them. The CDR3 is made up of 15 amino acids. CDR3 DNA sequence: TGTGCCAGCAGCTTGGTAACTAAGGGAGGTGGGGAGCAGTACTTC. Amino acids: CASSLVTKGGGEQYF.

As for this clone: Other DNA sequences from this sample encode an identical CDR3 as well. The chain uses TRBV9 and TRBJ1-1, with D hard to call. V lost 7 bases to trimming and J lost 1 base, with 8 bases between them. Germline CDR1 SGDLS, CDR2 YYNGEE. The CDR3 is made up of 12 amino acids. For the CDR3, the DNA is TGTGCCAGCGGGAGGGAGAACACTGAAGCTTTCTTT. Amino acid sequence: CASGRENTEAFF.

This clone has a handful of counts. The chain has TRBV11-2 and TRBJ2-3; TRBD2 agrees at 7 bases. The CDR3 runs 15 residues. The germline gives CDR1 SGHAT, CDR2 FQNNGV. Losses at the gene ends were 7 bases for V and 3 bases for J; bases not matched to a gene: 10. CDR3 nucleotides: TGTGCCAGCACCTCCCTCCGCGGGGGTACAGATACGCAGTATTTT. Translated: CASTSLRGGTDTQYF.

Notes on this clone: The junction departs from germline at one end; a sequencing error may be responsible. The genes are TRBV18 and TRBJ1-2; D gene ambiguous. The CDR3 extends over 14 amino acids. Germline CDR1 is KGHSH and CDR2 is LQKENI. CDR3 region: CASSPLATVNGYPF. CDR3 bases: TGTGCCAGCTCACCACTTGCTACAGTTAATGGCTACCCCTTC.

This chain joins TRBV6-6 and TRBJ2-7, with a possible D match to TRBD2 (6 bases). The CDR3 spans 10 residues. From germline, CDR1 is MNHNY and CDR2 SVGAGI (reference sequence). V was cut by 9 bases and J by 6 bases, with 9 bases left in between. Here the CDR3 reads CASLGGEQYF. DNA of the CDR3: TGTGCCAGTCTGGGAGGCGAGCAGTACTTC.

The chain recombines TRBV18 with TRBJ1-2; D is unclear. The CDR3 has 14 residues. Germline V gives CDR1 KGHSH, CDR2 LQKENI. With 6 bases removed from V and 5 bases from J, the gap between germline ends came to 16 bases. The CDR3: CASSPGPTGYGYTF. CDR3 DNA: TGTGCCAGCTCCCCGGGTCCTACTGGATATGGCTACACCTTC.

The table lists this clone with a few counts. The CDR3 here is CASSPQGANQETQYF. The DNA of the CDR3 is TGTGCCAGCAGCCCACAGGGTGCTAACCAAGAGACCCAGTACTTC. This chain joins TRBV9 and TRBJ2-5, with a possible D match to TRBD1 (6 bases). The CDR3 is 15 amino acids. The germline V gene encodes CDR1 SGDLS and CDR2 YYNGEE. Deletions cut 4 bases from V and 0 bases from J, with 13 bases between.